A single sample is the source of the 26 T cell receptor beta chains below, sequenced in a study of T cell responses to AZD1222 COVID-19 vaccine. The method was immunoSEQ multiplex PCR; TCRdb's version includes in-frame clones alone and lacks a portion of them. The table includes more than 85,000 clones, 91% detected once. The specimen comprised peripheral blood, sampled on day 0 of AZD1222 vaccination. These receptors were taken from an adult in good health.

The chain uses TRBV4-3 and TRBJ2-7; no firm D call. Trimming removed 0 bases from V and 4 bases from J, with 10 bases in between. The CDR3 consists of 14 residues. The germline V gene encodes CDR1 LGHNA and CDR2 YSLEER. The CDR3 loop is CASSQDRARYEQYF. Written as DNA, the CDR3 is TGCGCCAGCAGCCAAGACAGAGCTAGGTACGAGCAGTACTTC.

The chain links TRBV25-1 to TRBJ1-2; no definite D call. The CDR3 consists of 15 residues. In germline, CDR1 is MGHDK, CDR2 SYGVNS. Trimming cost V 0 bases and J 1 base, with 9 bases left between them. CDR3 coding DNA: TGTGCCAGCAGTGAATATTCAGGAGATAACTATGGCTACACCTTC. Its protein product is CASSEYSGDNYGYTF.

The V call is TRBV18, the J call TRBJ1-3; D is undetermined. The CDR3 sequence is 13 residues long. Germline CDR1 reads KGHSH; CDR2 reads LQKENI. Trimming cost V 4 bases and J 4 bases, with 8 bases left between them. This CDR3 reads CASSQAEGNTIYF. The DNA for the CDR3 is TGTGCCAGCTCACAAGCGGAGGGAAACACCATATATTTT.

J is TRBJ1-3 and V is TRBV4-2; the match to TRBD1 covers 7 bases. Germline assignment: CDR1 LGHNA and CDR2 YNFKEQ. V shed 5 bases, J shed 0 bases, and the junction held 4 bases outside the gene matches. The CDR3 is 15 residues long. CDR3: CASSSDRASGNTIYF. The CDR3 DNA reads as TGTGCCAGCAGCTCAGACAGGGCCTCTGGAAACACCATATATTTT.

This chain uses TRBV19 with TRBJ2-7; 8 bases match TRBD1. The V gene's germline CDR1 is LNHDA and CDR2 SQIVND (reference sequence). With 5 bases clipped from V and 12 bases from J, the junction kept 15 bases outside the gene matches. The CDR3 totals 14 residues. As DNA, the CDR3 is TGTGCCAGTAGTCCCATGAGCCAGGGGGCGAGGATGTACTTC. Its protein is CASSPMSQGARMYF.

This sequence joins TRBV13 and TRBJ2-1, with D unresolved. Germline-derived CDR1 and CDR2 are PRHDT and FYEKMQ (reference sequence). Trimming stripped 5 bases from V and 7 bases from J, with 18 bases between. The CDR3 totals 15 residues. The CDR3, as DNA: TGTGCCAGCAGCCGCGTCTCGCTATCGGGTAATGAGCAGTTCTTC. It translates to CASSRVSLSGNEQFF.

This clone was detected only a few times. V and J are TRBV6-5 and TRBJ2-1; 8 positions match TRBD2. CDR3 length equals 15 residues. CDR1 MNHEY and CDR2 SVGAGI come from the germline V gene. Trimming removed 5 bases from V and 5 bases from J; junction bases left unmatched: 8. In DNA, the CDR3 is TGTGCCAGCAGTCAATTAGCGGGAAGGAACAATGAGCAGTTCTTC. Protein sequence: CASSQLAGRNNEQFF.

This clone was seen a single time. V usage is TRBV18 and J usage is TRBJ1-1, with TRBD1 matching 7 bases. Germline CDR1 reads KGHSH; CDR2 reads LQKENI. The CDR3 extends over 14 amino acids. V was pared by 3 bases and J by 4 bases, with 5 bases of the junction left unmatched. The CDR3 loop is CASSPRSGGTEAFF. The CDR3 DNA reads TGTGCCAGCTCACCGCGGTCAGGGGGCACTGAAGCTTTCTTT.

V gene TRBV19 combines with J gene TRBJ2-7, with a possible D match to TRBD2 (5 bases). The CDR3 consists of 14 residues. Germline V gene data show CDR1 as LNHDA and CDR2 as SQIVND (reference sequence). V lost 0 bases, J lost 3 bases, and 9 bases lay in between. CDR3 region: CASSIDREGYEQYF. CDR3 nucleotides: TGTGCCAGTAGTATAGACCGCGAGGGCTACGAGCAGTACTTC.

V and J are TRBV5-1 and TRBJ1-1; D is uncertain. The V end was cut by 2 bases, the J end by 3 bases, with 11 bases between. CDR3 length: 14 residues. Germline V gives CDR1 SGHRS, CDR2 YFSETQ. Written as DNA, the CDR3 is TGCGCCAGCAGCTTTTGGGGTGGGTACACTGAAGCTTTCTTT. It yields the protein CASSFWGGYTEAFF.

This sequence joins TRBV7-2 and TRBJ1-2, with D possibly TRBD1 on 6 matching bases. The V and J ends lost 5 bases and 1 base respectively, with 17 bases between them. The CDR3 is 16 residues long. The germline V gene encodes CDR1 SGHTA and CDR2 FQGNSA. In DNA form, the CDR3 reads TGTGCCAGCAGCCCCTGGGGGGGGCCTATTAACTATGGCTACACCTTC. The encoded protein is CASSPWGGPINYGYTF.

The chain has TRBV7-9 and TRBJ1-2; 9 bases line up with TRBD1. The V gene's germline CDR1 is SEHNR and CDR2 FQNEAQ (reference sequence). Trimming cost V 5 bases and J 8 bases; bases outside gene matches: 6. The CDR3 covers 13 residues. The DNA of the CDR3 is TGTGCCAGCAGCCCCTACAGGGGGCGAGGCTACACCTTC. It encodes CASSPYRGRGYTF.

The chain carries TRBV11-2 and TRBJ1-5, with a weak D call TRBD1 (5 bases). The germline CDR1 and CDR2 sequences are SGHAT and FQNNGV. CDR3 length: 14 amino acids. V lost 4 bases and J lost 6, with 13 bases in between. The CDR3 is CASSYQGLGQPQHF. The CDR3 nucleotides are TGTGCCAGCAGCTATCAGGGTCTCGGTCAGCCCCAGCATTTT.

The genes are TRBV9 and TRBJ2-1; a weak D match, TRBD1 (6 bases). Germline V lookup: CDR1 SGDLS, CDR2 YYNGEE. Trimming removed 3 bases from V and 6 bases from J, with 16 bases in between. The CDR3 length is 15 residues. CDR3 in DNA: TGTGCCAGCAGCGAGGGCAATGGGGGCGGCAATGAGCAGTTCTTC. Amino acid sequence: CASSEGNGGGNEQFF.

V and J are TRBV25-1 and TRBJ2-3; the D gene is possibly TRBD1 (6 bases). The CDR3 spans 12 residues. The germline gives CDR1 MGHDK, CDR2 SYGVNS. V was cut by 8 bases and J by 6 bases, with 12 bases left in between. In DNA, the CDR3 is TGTGCCAGCCGGACCACAGGGGATACGCAGTATTTT. Translating it yields CASRTTGDTQYF.

The rearrangement links TRBV18 to TRBJ2-7; D gene uncertain. The CDR3 has 13 amino acids. The germline CDR1 and CDR2 sequences are KGHSH and LQKENI. Between the trimmed V and J ends, which lost 4 bases and 0 bases, there was a span of 7 bases. Here the CDR3 reads CASSHPDSYEQYF. The CDR3 DNA sequence: TGTGCCAGCTCACATCCCGACTCCTACGAGCAGTACTTC.

The chain is built from TRBV4-3 and TRBJ2-7, with D perhaps matching TRBD2 (7 bases). Trimming left V 0 bases short and J 3 bases short, with 15 bases between. CDR1 and CDR2 (germline): LGHNA, YSLEER. This CDR3 contains 16 residues. The CDR3 here is CASSQDRRGGNYEQYF. The CDR3 bases are TGCGCCAGCAGCCAAGATCGGAGGGGGGGCAACTACGAGCAGTACTTC.

CDR3 protein: CASSSLPSGANVLTF. The DNA of the CDR3 is TGCGCCAGCAGCTCCTTACCCTCTGGGGCCAACGTCCTGACTTTC. The V call is TRBV5-1, the J call TRBJ2-6; no reliable D call. This CDR3 has 15 amino acids. Germline lookup yields CDR1 SGHRS and CDR2 YFSETQ. Trimming took 3 bases from V and 0 from J, leaving 7 bases between them.

The chain recombines TRBV7-3 with TRBJ2-1, with 13 bases identical to TRBD2. Germline V gene sequence: CDR1 SGHTA, CDR2 FQGTGA. Germline trimming cut 5 bases from V and 9 bases from J; bases unmatched to any gene: 4. The length of the CDR3 is 14 residues. The chain's CDR3 is CASSRGLAGVEQFF. CDR3 nucleotides: TGTGCCAGCAGCCGAGGACTAGCGGGGGTTGAGCAGTTCTTC.

This chain uses TRBV7-9 with TRBJ2-7, with D uncertain. Germline CDR1 is SEHNR and CDR2 is FQNEAQ (reference sequence). The CDR3 sequence is 14 residues long. Trimming cost V 5 bases and J 7 bases, with 18 bases left between them. This CDR3 is CASSPDVGGVEQYF. The CDR3 DNA reads as TGTGCCAGCAGCCCGGATGTGGGTGGTGTGGAGCAGTACTTC.

The chain combines TRBV5-1 with TRBJ1-4; maybe TRBD1 (5 bases). This CDR3 region has 15 residues. V was shortened by 2 bases and J by 0 bases, with 8 bases between the two germline ends. Germline V lookup: CDR1 SGHRS, CDR2 YFSETQ. The CDR3 is CASSFFRATNEKLFF. The CDR3 DNA sequence: TGCGCCAGCAGCTTTTTCAGGGCAACTAATGAAAAACTGTTTTTT.

The chain has TRBV14 and TRBJ1-1, with D possibly being TRBD1 (5 bases). Germline CDR1 and CDR2: SGHDN and FVKESK. The CDR3 spans 17 residues. V was shortened by 1 base and J by 0 bases, with 15 bases between the two germline ends. The CDR3 nucleotides read TGTGCCAGCAGCCAAGTCCGGGGACGAGGCATGAACACTGAAGCTTTCTTT. Residues: CASSQVRGRGMNTEAFF.

Of note for this clone: One junction end does not reproduce the germline sequence, and a read error may be involved. In DNA form, the CDR3 reads TGTGCCAGCAGTTTAGCGCACGGGGGGGGCTGGGCCTTC. Protein product: CASSLAHGGGWAF. V is TRBV12-3 or TRBV12-4 and J is TRBJ1-2; a possible D gene is TRBD1 (6 bases). CDR3 length equals 13 residues.

V is TRBV4-2 and J is TRBJ1-6; D is ambiguous. V lost 1 base, J lost 8 bases, and 9 bases lay in between. The germline gives CDR1 LGHNA, CDR2 YNFKEQ. CDR3 length: 14 residues. The CDR3, as DNA: TGTGCCAGCAGCCAAGGGAGTATCGATTCACCCCTCCACTTT. Translated, it gives CASSQGSIDSPLHF.

The rearrangement joins TRBV4-2 to TRBJ2-3; no clear D gene. Germline CDR1 LGHNA, CDR2 YNFKEQ. V lost 4 bases and J lost 2, with 10 bases in between. CDR3 length: 14 residues. CDR3 in DNA: TGTGCCAGCAGCCCGGCAACCTCCACAGATACGCAGTATTTT. Its translation is CASSPATSTDTQYF.

A few counts support this clone. The chain carries TRBV2 and TRBJ2-1; 7 bases are a match to TRBD1. This CDR3 spans 15 amino acids. Germline trimming cut 7 bases from V and 6 bases from J; bases unmatched to any gene: 12. CDR1 SNHLY and CDR2 FYNNEI come from the germline V gene. CDR3 protein: CASTLGQSGSNEQFF. In DNA form, the CDR3 reads TGTGCCAGCACCCTGGGACAGTCGGGGAGCAATGAGCAGTTCTTC.